What follows is one T cell receptor (beta chain) and its context. What it binds is unknown. Cultured cells yielded isolated CD4+ T cells after less than 11 days. By PCR, the person was confirmed to have had SARS-CoV-2 infection between March and December 2020. Either the BNT162b2 or mRNA-1273 vaccine was given to participants in two doses. CDR3 length: 16 amino acids. Germline trimming cut 4 bases from V and 1 base from J; bases unmatched to any gene: 9. Germline lookup yields CDR1 SGHRS and CDR2 YFSETQ. Assay: immunoSEQ multiplex PCR; the TCRdb copy retains only in-frame clones and omits some. This sample has 50,000 or so clones, with about four fifths found just once. This sample is part of a study of vaccination effects on CD4 cells after COVID-19. Overall study: Every well got two million PBMC, which were grown with about 10 IU/ml IL-2 and about 9.2 ug/ml peptides.

The genes are TRBV5-1 and TRBJ2-5, with TRBD1 matching over 8 bases. The sequenced sample was CD4+ T cells from PBMCs cultured without peptide, obtained after COVID-19 vaccination. This clonotype was obtained from a human donor who had a prior SARS-CoV-2 infection. CDR3 region: CASSIRTGKIQETQYF. CDR3 sequence (DNA): TGCGCCAGCAGCATTCGGACAGGGAAGATCCAAGAGACCCAGTACTTC.